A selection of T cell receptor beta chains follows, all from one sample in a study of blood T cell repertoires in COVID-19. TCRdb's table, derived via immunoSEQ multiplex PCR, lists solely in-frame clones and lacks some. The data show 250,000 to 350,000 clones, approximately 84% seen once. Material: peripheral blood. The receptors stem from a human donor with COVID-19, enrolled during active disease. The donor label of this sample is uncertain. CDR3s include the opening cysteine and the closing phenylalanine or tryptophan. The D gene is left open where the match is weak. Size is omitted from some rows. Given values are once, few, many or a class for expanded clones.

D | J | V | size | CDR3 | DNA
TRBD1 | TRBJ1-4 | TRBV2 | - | CASSVTGGPVEKLFF | TGTGCCAGCAGTGTTACAGGGGGGCCGGTGGAAAAACTGTTTTTT
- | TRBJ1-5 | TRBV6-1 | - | CASNEGAGSGQPQHF | TGTGCCAGCAATGAAGGAGCAGGGTCGGGTCAGCCCCAGCATTTT
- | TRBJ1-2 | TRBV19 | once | CASSMRAGDYGYTF | TGTGCCAGTAGTATGAGGGCAGGGGATTATGGCTACACCTTC
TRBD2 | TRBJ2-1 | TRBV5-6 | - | CASSSPGLAYEQFF | TGTGCCAGCAGCTCGCCGGGACTAGCGTACGAGCAGTTCTTC
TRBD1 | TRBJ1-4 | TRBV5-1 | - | CASSWNGDRTNEKLFF | TGCGCCAGCAGCTGGAACGGGGACAGAACTAATGAAAAACTGTTTTTT
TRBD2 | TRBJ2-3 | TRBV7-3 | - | CASSPTGTSGGTSTDTQYF | TGTGCCAGCAGCCCTACCGGGACTAGCGGAGGGACTAGCACAGATACGCAGTATTTT
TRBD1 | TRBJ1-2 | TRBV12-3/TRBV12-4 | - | CASSADRVYGYTF | TGTGCCAGCAGCGCCGACAGGGTCTATGGCTACACCTTC
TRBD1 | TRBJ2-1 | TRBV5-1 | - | CASSLAGGNEQFF | TGCGCCAGCAGCTTGGCAGGGGGCAATGAGCAGTTCTTC
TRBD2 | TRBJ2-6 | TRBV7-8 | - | CASSPGLAGRSGANVLTF | TGTGCCAGCAGCCCGGGACTAGCGGGCCGCTCTGGGGCCAACGTCCTGACTTTC
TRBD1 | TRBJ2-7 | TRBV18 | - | CASSRRDRGRYEQYF | TGTGCCAGCTCACGCCGGGACAGGGGGAGGTACGAGCAGTACTTC
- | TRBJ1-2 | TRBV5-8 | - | CASSAGYNGYTF | TGTGCCAGCAGCGCAGGGTACAATGGCTACACCTTC
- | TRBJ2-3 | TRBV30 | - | CARGRENTDTQYF | TGTGCCCGGGGGCGGGAGAACACAGATACGCAGTATTTT
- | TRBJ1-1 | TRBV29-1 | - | CSVATGGQTEAFF | TGCAGCGTTGCCACCGGGGGGCAGACTGAAGCTTTCTTT